This T cell receptor (beta chain) was recovered during a study of cytomegalovirus exposure and HLA in healthy donors. Study-wide background: Genotyping of 430 or so donors showed that over 80% belonged to the Caucasian-associated ancestry cluster.

V lost 4 bases to trimming and J lost 2 bases; unmatched junction nucleotides: 10. This CDR3 is 15 amino acids long. CDR1 and CDR2 (germline): GTSNPN, SVGIG (reference sequence). The PCR was carried out with 60 Vbeta primers and 13 Jbeta primers. Here immunoSEQ multiplex PCR was the method, and the copy in TCRdb shows in-frame clones only, minus some. The sample table sets out just over 60,000 clones. Healthy bone marrow donors supplied every sample. This clonotype was obtained from a man aged 25-40 years in good health and CMV-seropositive. The source material was PBMCs. The chain employs TRBV30 and TRBJ2-7; TRBD1 matches at 8 bases. In DNA, the CDR3 is TGTGCCTGGATCCCCACGACAGGGGACCCCTACGAGCAGTACTTC. It translates to CAWIPTTGDPYEQYF.